Below are 4 T cell receptor beta chains sequenced from a single sample in a study of OX40 agonist ivuxolimab in advanced cancers. The method was the immunoSEQ multiplex PCR assay. In its TCRdb copy, this immuneACCESS table keeps in-frame sequences only and misses some clones. Where compared with another copy, unresolved V genes explain less than half of these, and the others have no known cause. The sample table records around 46,000 clones; more than 80% of these occur just once. Of the sample, approximately 16% is held by the ten largest clones. Material: CD4+ or CD8+ T cells sorted from blood, obtained in a trial of the OX40 agonist ivuxolimab. All receptors come from an adult with an advanced solid tumor such as melanoma, head and neck, liver or kidney cancer.

J is TRBJ2-5 and V is TRBV4-1, with TRBD2 as a possible D gene (5 bases). V was cut by 0 bases and J by 7 bases, with 12 bases left in between. The germline V gene has CDR1 MGHRA and CDR2 YSYEKL. This CDR3 comprises 14 residues. The CDR3, as DNA: TGCGCCAGCAGCCAAGAAGCTAGCATCTCGACCCAGTACTTC. Translation gives CASSQEASISTQYF.

The rearrangement joins TRBV28 to TRBJ2-2, with 9 bases identical to TRBD2. The V segment lost 10 bases and the J segment 4 bases; nucleotides outside the gene matches: 13. The CDR3 runs 16 residues. CDR1 is MDHEN and CDR2 is SYDVKM in the germline V gene. The CDR3 loop is CAISSFSGSTTGELFF. The CDR3 bases are TGTGCCATATCGTCATTTAGCGGGAGTACCACCGGGGAGCTGTTTTTT.

This chain uses TRBV28 with TRBJ1-6; D unresolved. The V gene lost 1 base and the J gene lost 9 bases, with 10 bases spanning the gap. The CDR3 sequence is 14 residues long. The V gene's germline CDR1 is MDHEN and CDR2 SYDVKM. In nucleotides, the CDR3 is TGTGCCAGCAGTTTATTCCCTTTAGGTTCACCCCTCCACTTT. Translating it yields CASSLFPLGSPLHF.

This clone was detected a few times. J is TRBJ1-1 and V is TRBV9; D uncertain. Germline V gene sequence: CDR1 SGDLS, CDR2 YYNGEE. The CDR3 runs 14 residues. Trimming took off 0 bases at V and 0 bases at J, with 6 bases between the two ends. CDR3 nucleotides: TGTGCCAGCAGCGTAGCAGCCATGAACACTGAAGCTTTCTTT. It translates to CASSVAAMNTEAFF.